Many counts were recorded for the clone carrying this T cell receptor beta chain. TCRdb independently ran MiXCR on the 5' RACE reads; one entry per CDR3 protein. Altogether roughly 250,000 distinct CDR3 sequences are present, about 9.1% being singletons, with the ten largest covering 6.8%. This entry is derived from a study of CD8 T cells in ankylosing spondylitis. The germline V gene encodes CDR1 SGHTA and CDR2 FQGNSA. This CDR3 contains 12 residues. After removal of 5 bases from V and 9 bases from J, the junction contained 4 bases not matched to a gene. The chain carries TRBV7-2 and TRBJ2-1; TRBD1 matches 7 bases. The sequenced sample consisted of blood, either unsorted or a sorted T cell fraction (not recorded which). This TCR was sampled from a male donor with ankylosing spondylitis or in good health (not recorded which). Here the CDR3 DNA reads TGTGCCAGCAGCCGGACAGGACGTGAGCAGTTCTTC. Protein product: CASSRTGREQFF. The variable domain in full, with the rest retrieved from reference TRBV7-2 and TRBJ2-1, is GAGVSQSPSNKVTEKGKDVELRCDPISGHTALYWYRQSLGQGLEFLIYFQGNSAPDKSGLPSDRFSAERTGGSVSTLTIQRTQQEDSAVYLCASSRTGREQFFGPGTRLTVL.